Included here is one T cell receptor beta chain sequence, with context. Its antigen remains unidentified. One junction end disagrees with the germline gene, perhaps due to a read error. The CDR3 has 14 residues. CDR1 and CDR2 (germline): DFQATT, SNEGSKA (reference sequence). Graves' hyperthyroidism is called stable when ophthalmopathy does not progress within 18 months. Patients between 18 and 65 years old had hyperthyroidism, newly diagnosed and lasting under 2 months. Patients with uncontrolled infections, other autoimmune diseases, pregnancy or lactation were excluded. The sample belongs to a study of T cells in Graves' hyperthyroidism and ophthalmopathy. Notes on the study in general: Ophthalmopathy was predicted by the model a median of roughly 6.7 months ahead of onset.

The CDR3 regions of TCR beta were amplified from RNA transcripts. The primer set for the first-round RT-PCR of the TCR CDR3 was HTBI. Each CDR3 protein is one row after TCRdb ran MiXCR on the multiplex PCR reads. The sample holds some 440,000 distinct CDR3 sequences; 15% to 17% are singletons and the top ten take approximately 8%. V gene TRBV20-1 combines with J gene TRBJ2-7; TRBD2 matches at 12 bases. This receptor was taken from a woman between 18 and 29 years old with Graves' hyperthyroidism. Sequenced input: blood. The CDR3 bases are TGCAGTGTTAGACTAGCGGGAGATGTGAACGAGCAGTACTTC. Protein sequence: CSVRLAGDVNEQYF.